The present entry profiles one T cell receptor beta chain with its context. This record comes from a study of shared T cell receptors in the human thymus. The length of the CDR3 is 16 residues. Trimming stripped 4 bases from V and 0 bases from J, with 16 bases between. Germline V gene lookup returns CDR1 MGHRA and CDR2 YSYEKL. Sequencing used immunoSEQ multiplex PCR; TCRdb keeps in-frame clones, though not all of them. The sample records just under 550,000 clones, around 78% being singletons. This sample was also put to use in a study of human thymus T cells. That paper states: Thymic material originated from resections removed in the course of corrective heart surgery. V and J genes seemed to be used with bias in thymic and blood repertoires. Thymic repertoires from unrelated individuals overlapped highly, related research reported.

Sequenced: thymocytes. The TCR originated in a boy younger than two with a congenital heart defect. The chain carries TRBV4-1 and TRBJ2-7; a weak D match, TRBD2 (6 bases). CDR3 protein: CASSPDRDLYSYEQYF. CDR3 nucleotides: TGCGCCAGCAGCCCCGACCGGGACTTATACTCCTACGAGCAGTACTTC.